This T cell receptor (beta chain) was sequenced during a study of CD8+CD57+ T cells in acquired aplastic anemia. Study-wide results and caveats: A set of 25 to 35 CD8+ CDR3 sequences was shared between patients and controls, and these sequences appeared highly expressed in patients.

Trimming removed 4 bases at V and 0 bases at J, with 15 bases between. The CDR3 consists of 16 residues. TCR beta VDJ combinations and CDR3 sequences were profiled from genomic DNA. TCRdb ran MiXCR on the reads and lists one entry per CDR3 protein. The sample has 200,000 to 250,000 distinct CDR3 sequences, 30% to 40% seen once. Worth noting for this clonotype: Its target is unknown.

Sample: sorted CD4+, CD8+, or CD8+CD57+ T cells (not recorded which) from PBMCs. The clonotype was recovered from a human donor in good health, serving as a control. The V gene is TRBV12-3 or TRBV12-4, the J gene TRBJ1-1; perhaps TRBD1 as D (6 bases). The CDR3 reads CASSSPRDTLNTEAFF. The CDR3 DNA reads TGTGCCAGCAGTTCCCCCCGGGACACCCTGAACACTGAAGCTTTCTTT.